This entry lists 15 T cell receptor beta chains sequenced from one sample in a study of shared clonotypes between healthy human individuals. The data were produced by immunoSEQ multiplex PCR, yet TCRdb's version contains in-frame clones alone and is incomplete. This sample has fewer than 400,000 clones, with roughly 70% found just once. Sequences were obtained from memory CD4+ T cells sorted from blood. As to subset: CD45RA-negative fraction. The receptors derive from a man younger than 40 in good health.

The chain links TRBV11-1 to TRBJ2-7; D not certain. This CDR3 has 15 amino acids. V shed 1 base and J shed 7 bases, with 17 bases lying between them. Germline lookup yields CDR1 SGHAT and CDR2 FQDESV (reference sequence). The CDR3 reads CASSLGSRAPQEQYF. The CDR3 coding sequence is TGTGCCAGCAGCTTAGGAAGTAGGGCCCCTCAGGAGCAGTACTTC.

This clone was observed at least ten times. The rearrangement joins TRBV18 to TRBJ2-2, with D possibly TRBD2 on 5 matching bases. CDR3 length equals 15 residues. The V end was cut by 2 bases, the J end by 6 bases, with 13 bases between. Germline V CDR1 and CDR2: KGHSH, LQKENI. CDR3 nucleotides: TGTGCCAGCTCACCAAATTCGCGGGTGGCCGGGGAGCTGTTTTTT. Translation gives CASSPNSRVAGELFF. Combining the CDR3 with reference TRBV18 and TRBJ2-2 gives the whole variable domain NAGVMQNPRHLVRRRGQEARLRCSPMKGHSHVYWYRQLPEEGLKFMVYLQKENIIDESGMPKERFSAEFPKEGPSILRIQQVVRGDSAAYFCASSPNSRVAGELFFGEGSRLTVL.

This chain links TRBV7-2 with TRBJ2-5, with unresolved D. Germline values: CDR1 SGHTA, CDR2 FQGNSA. CDR3 length: 16 residues. V gave up 1 base and J gave up 3 bases, with 15 bases separating them. CDR3 nucleotides: TGTGCCAGCAGCTTAGGCCCGGCACCACCCAAAGAGACCCAGTACTTC. This sequence encodes CASSLGPAPPKETQYF.

This clone was detected ten times or more. The chain joins TRBV19 to TRBJ2-7; TRBD2 matches at 7 bases. V was clipped by 7 bases and J by 7 bases; unmatched bases: 10. Germline values: CDR1 LNHDA, CDR2 SQIVND (reference sequence). This CDR3 has 13 residues. This CDR3 reads CASMASGMWEQYF. CDR3 DNA: TGTGCCAGTATGGCTAGCGGCATGTGGGAGCAGTACTTC.

The V call is TRBV27, the J call TRBJ1-2; D uncertain. V lost 6 bases to trimming and J lost 5 bases, with 7 bases between them. Germline V gene data show CDR1 as MNHEY and CDR2 as SMNVEV (reference sequence). There are 11 residues in the CDR3. The CDR3 DNA reads TGTGCCAGCAGAGGACCATATGGCTACACCTTC. It encodes CASRGPYGYTF.

In its sample, this clone was seen a few times. This rearrangement joins TRBV18 to TRBJ2-2; no clear D. Trimming removed 3 bases from V and 2 bases from J, with 19 bases in between. CDR1 and CDR2 (germline): KGHSH, LQKENI. The CDR3 length is 18 residues. The DNA of the CDR3 is TGTGCCAGCTCACCCCCCCGAGGATGGAATGGCAACACCGGGGAGCTGTTTTTT. The encoded protein is CASSPPRGWNGNTGELFF.

This chain joins TRBV7-8 and TRBJ2-7; D not certain. CDR1 and CDR2 from the germline V gene are SGHVS and FQNEAQ. The CDR3 spans 15 residues. Trimming took off 0 bases at V and 7 bases at J, with 16 bases between the two ends. CDR3 residues: CASSLARTELREQYF. CDR3 DNA: TGTGCCAGCAGCTTAGCCCGCACAGAGCTACGAGAGCAGTACTTC.

This clone was found a few times. V is TRBV5-1 and J is TRBJ2-5; 8 bases fit TRBD1. Germline loops: CDR1 SGHRS, CDR2 YFSETQ. J gave up 3 bases and V 2 bases, and 6 bases lay outside the gene matches. The CDR3 covers 15 residues. In DNA form, the CDR3 reads TGCGCCAGCAGCTTACAATGGACAGGGAAAGAGACCCAGTACTTC. Translating gives CASSLQWTGKETQYF. Full variable domain (outside the CDR3, taken from reference TRBV5-1 and TRBJ2-5): KAGVTQTPRYLIKTRGQQVTLSCSPISGHRSVSWYQQTPGQGLQFLFEYFSETQRNKGNFPGRFSGRQFSNSRSEMNVSTLELGDSALYLCASSLQWTGKETQYFGPGTRLLVL.

This sequence joins TRBV5-1 and TRBJ2-3, with D unclear. The length of the CDR3 is 15 residues. CDR1 and CDR2 from the germline V gene are SGHRS and YFSETQ. V shed 4 bases and J shed 6 bases, with 18 bases lying between them. The CDR3 loop reads CASSPRAELRDTQYF. The CDR3 nucleotides read TGCGCCAGCAGCCCCCGGGCTGAGCTCAGGGATACGCAGTATTTT.

The V call is TRBV7-2, the J call TRBJ1-5; D not resolved. Trimming took 4 bases from V and 2 from J, leaving 9 bases between them. Germline CDR1 SGHTA, CDR2 FQGNSA. The CDR3 runs 14 residues. The CDR3 loop is CASSSNVGNQPQHF. The CDR3 coding sequence is TGTGCCAGCAGCTCGAACGTGGGCAATCAGCCCCAGCATTTT. Together with reference TRBV7-2 and TRBJ1-5, the CDR3 gives the full variable domain: GAGVSQSPSNKVTEKGKDVELRCDPISGHTALYWYRQSLGQGLEFLIYFQGNSAPDKSGLPSDRFSAERTGGSVSTLTIQRTQQEDSAVYLCASSSNVGNQPQHFGDGTRLSIL.

The table lists this clone with a few counts. The chain couples TRBV5-8 to TRBJ2-1, with D perhaps TRBD1 (5 bases). Germline V gene sequence: CDR1 SGHTS, CDR2 YDEGEE. CDR3 length: 15 residues. The V gene lost 4 bases and the J gene lost 1 base, with 12 bases spanning the gap. The CDR3 DNA reads TGTGCCAGCAGCCCGGACATCCAATCCTACAATGAGCAGTTCTTC. Translating it yields CASSPDIQSYNEQFF.

This clone came up a few times. The CDR3 DNA sequence: TGTGCCAGTAGTAGACTAGCGGATACGCAGTATTTT. Residues: CASSRLADTQYF. The rearrangement links TRBV19 to TRBJ2-3; 8 positions match TRBD2. V dropped 4 bases and J dropped 6; count of bases not matched to a gene: 0. Germline V gene lookup returns CDR1 LNHDA and CDR2 SQIVND (reference sequence). This CDR3 spans 12 amino acids.

This chain connects TRBV4-1 to TRBJ2-1, with D tentatively TRBD1 or TRBD2 (5 bases each). Trimming took off 3 bases at V and 0 bases at J, with 12 bases between the two ends. The length of the CDR3 is 16 residues. The germline gives CDR1 MGHRA, CDR2 YSYEKL. The CDR3 is CASSQNRDLSYNEQFF. In nucleotides, the CDR3 is TGCGCCAGCAGCCAGAACCGGGACCTCTCCTACAATGAGCAGTTCTTC.

On this clone: At the DNA level, this CDR3 is encoded by other sequences in the same sample as well. The chain couples TRBV2 to TRBJ2-7; 11 bases match TRBD2. J was trimmed by 3 bases and V by 4 bases; bases with no gene match: 5. Germline assignment: CDR1 SNHLY and CDR2 FYNNEI. The length of the CDR3 is 15 residues. The CDR3 is CASSVLAGGGYEQYF. Here the CDR3 DNA reads TGTGCCAGCAGTGTTCTAGCGGGAGGTGGCTACGAGCAGTACTTC.

V and J are TRBV30 and TRBJ2-5, with TRBD1 matching over 8 bases. The CDR3 runs 16 residues. CDR1 and CDR2 from the germline V gene are GTSNPN and SVGIG (reference sequence). The V segment lost 2 bases and the J segment 4 bases; nucleotides outside the gene matches: 12. The CDR3 sequence is CAWSHTGGMVRETQYF. The CDR3 DNA reads as TGTGCCTGGAGTCACACAGGGGGAATGGTTAGAGAGACCCAGTACTTC.